The 11 T cell receptor beta chains given below trace back to one sample, sequenced in a study of technical replicates of blood from a few donors. Using immunoSEQ multiplex PCR, the repertoire was profiled, and TCRdb retains in-frame clones only, with some absent. The sample consists of tens of thousands of clones, approximately 91% of them appearing once. Sequencing was done on a sample of PBMCs. These receptors all stem from a human donor in good health. Some clones in this sample may be carry-over from other donors' samples.

The V and J genes are TRBV11-2 and TRBJ1-6; D possibly corresponds to TRBD1 (5 bases). CDR1 SGHAT and CDR2 FQNNGV come from the germline V gene. This CDR3 contains 17 residues. V lost 7 bases to trimming and J lost 10 bases, with 26 bases between them. CDR3 sequence reads: CASNDQVVGGWKSPLHF. CDR3 nucleotide sequence: TGTGCCAGCAACGACCAAGTGGTGGGGGGATGGAAATCACCCCTCCACTTT.

The rearrangement links TRBV6-6 to TRBJ2-7, with 8 bases that match TRBD1. CDR3 size: 12 residues. The germline gives CDR1 MNHNY, CDR2 SVGAGI (reference sequence). V lost 6 bases, J lost 2 bases, and 0 bases stayed unmatched. The CDR3 DNA follows: TGTGCCAGCAGGGGACAGGCCTACGAGCAGTACTTC. Translating it yields CASRGQAYEQYF.

V is TRBV7-9 and J is TRBJ1-1; the D is unclear. CDR3 length equals 17 residues. Germline V gene lookup returns CDR1 SEHNR and CDR2 FQNEAQ (reference sequence). V was cut by 5 bases and J by 0 bases, with 19 bases left in between. The CDR3 bases are TGTGCCAGCAGCCCAGCAAGGGAGCAGAAAATGAACACTGAAGCTTTCTTT. Amino acids: CASSPAREQKMNTEAFF. Looking up the rest from reference TRBV7-9 and TRBJ1-1 gives the full variable domain: DTGVSQNPRHKITKRGQNVTFRCDPISEHNRLYWYRQTLGQGPEFLTYFQNEAQLEKSRLLSDRFSAERPKGSFSTLEIQRTEQGDSAMYLCASSPAREQKMNTEAFFGQGTRLTVV.

The J gene is TRBJ2-5, the V gene TRBV10-1, with 9 bases aligning to TRBD2. Per germline, CDR1 WNHNN and CDR2 SYGVQD (reference sequence). Trimming took 5 bases from V and 3 from J; bases not matched to a gene: 13. The CDR3 covers 17 residues. The CDR3 reads CASSTCIAGALEETQYF. For the CDR3, the DNA is TGCGCCAGCAGTACTTGTATAGCGGGGGCCTTAGAAGAGACCCAGTACTTC.

The chain uses TRBV5-1 and TRBJ2-1; TRBD2 agrees at 10 bases. Germline V gives CDR1 SGHRS, CDR2 YFSETQ. CDR3 length equals 15 residues. Trimming cost V 4 bases and J 0 bases; bases outside gene matches: 1. This CDR3 reads CASSASGSSYNEQFF. The DNA for the CDR3 is TGCGCCAGCAGCGCTAGCGGGAGCTCCTACAATGAGCAGTTCTTC.

V is TRBV2 and J is TRBJ1-2; TRBD1 aligns across 9 bases. This CDR3 region has 13 residues. V was clipped by 8 bases and J by 4 bases; unmatched bases: 5. Germline V gene sequence: CDR1 SNHLY, CDR2 FYNNEI. Written as DNA, the CDR3 is TGTGCCAGCTCTAACAGGGGGCCCTATGGCTACACCTTC. This translates into CASSNRGPYGYTF.

This clone came up a few times. The gene calls are TRBV5-6 and TRBJ1-2, with TRBD1 as a possible D gene (5 bases). The CDR3 is 14 residues long. Between the trimmed V and J ends, which lost 3 bases and 7 bases, there was a span of 16 bases. Germline V CDR1 and CDR2: SGHDT, YYEEEE. The CDR3 DNA reads TGTGCCAGCAGCTGGTGGAGGGGCCAGGGTGGCTACACCTTC. Translation: CASSWWRGQGGYTF.

J is TRBJ2-7 and V is TRBV7-2, with TRBD2 matching over 12 bases. In germline, CDR1 is SGHTA, CDR2 FQGNSA. V lost 0 bases and J lost 2; bases outside the gene matches: 8. The CDR3 is 18 residues long. The CDR3 region has the DNA TGTGCCAGCAGCTTAGCGAGGTGGACTAGCGGGACAACCTACGAGCAGTACTTC. Translating gives CASSLARWTSGTTYEQYF.

The rearrangement links TRBV7-8 to TRBJ1-6, with 7 bases that match TRBD1. The trim removed 2 bases at V and 1 base at J, leaving 8 bases unmatched. The CDR3 length is 18 residues. Germline assignment: CDR1 SGHVS and CDR2 FQNEAQ. The CDR3 is CASSLSVSGGSYNSPLHF. The CDR3 DNA sequence: TGTGCCAGCAGCTTATCCGTGTCAGGGGGGTCCTATAATTCACCCCTCCACTTT.

V usage is TRBV2 and J usage is TRBJ2-3, with TRBD2 matching 13 bases. Germline V CDR1 and CDR2: SNHLY, FYNNEI. J gave up 1 base and V 5 bases, and 6 bases lay outside the gene matches. CDR3 size: 17 residues. CDR3 region: CASSTKGLAGGTDTQYF. DNA for the CDR3: TGTGCCAGCAGTACTAAAGGACTAGCGGGGGGCACAGATACGCAGTATTTT.

This chain connects TRBV7-3 to TRBJ2-7; D may be TRBD2 (6 bases). Trimming shortened V by 1 base and J by 6 bases, and 10 bases separated the two germline ends. The germline gives CDR1 SGHTA, CDR2 FQGTGA. The CDR3 is made up of 13 amino acids. CDR3: CASSLNLGGEQYF. CDR3 sequence (DNA): TGTGCCAGCAGCTTAAATTTGGGGGGCGAGCAGTACTTC.